This T cell receptor beta chain is drawn from a study of T cells in Graves' hyperthyroidism and ophthalmopathy. Germline CDR1 and CDR2: DFQATT and SNEGSKA (reference sequence). The V end lost 0 bases, the J end lost 0 bases, and 12 bases lay between the germline ends. The CDR3 has 16 residues. This clonotype appeared a few times. Amplification of TCR beta CDR3 regions was performed using RNA transcripts as template. Researchers ran a first-round RT-PCR on the TCR CDR3 using the HTBI primer set. TCRdb re-called the multiplex PCR reads through MiXCR, storing one row per CDR3 protein. The sample includes hundreds of thousands of distinct CDR3 sequences, about 14% of them seen just once.

Sequencing was done on a sample of blood. The chain employs TRBV20-1 and TRBJ2-1; no clear D. The receptor was isolated from a woman in her twenties or thirties with Graves' hyperthyroidism. For the CDR3, the DNA is TGCAGTGCTAGAGATCGGGTGGGCTTCTCCTACAATGAGCAGTTCTTC. Its protein product is CSARDRVGFSYNEQFF.